These 10 T cell receptor beta chains share one sample of origin, sequenced in a study of blood T cell repertoires in COVID-19. Sequencing used immunoSEQ multiplex PCR; TCRdb keeps in-frame clones, though not all of them. The table records about 35,000 clones, about 90% of them present only once. The material sequenced was peripheral blood. The receptor source for this set is a human donor in a cohort sampled during active COVID-19.

This chain uses TRBV7-2 with TRBJ1-2, with D tentatively TRBD1 (6 bases). The CDR3 has 16 residues. V shed 6 bases and J shed 2 bases, with 19 bases lying between them. Germline-derived CDR1 and CDR2 are SGHTA and FQGNSA. In DNA, the CDR3 is TGTGCCAGCAGTCATTCCCCCAGCGGGACAAACTATGGCTACACCTTC. Translated, it gives CASSHSPSGTNYGYTF.

V usage is TRBV5-1 and J usage is TRBJ2-3; possible D gene TRBD1, 5 bases. There are 15 residues in the CDR3. The V gene lost 1 base and the J gene lost 2 bases, with 11 bases spanning the gap. From germline, CDR1 is SGHRS and CDR2 YFSETQ. The CDR3: CASSLSGQLTDTQYF. The CDR3, as DNA: TGCGCCAGCAGCTTGTCTGGACAACTCACAGATACGCAGTATTTT.

This clone was counted only a few times. The V call is TRBV19, the J call TRBJ1-2; D is possibly TRBD1 (5 bases). The V and J ends lost 4 bases and 6 bases respectively, with 9 bases between them. Germline CDR1 reads LNHDA; CDR2 reads SQIVND (reference sequence). This CDR3 is 12 amino acids long. This chain's CDR3 is CASSTRGNGYTF. In DNA, the CDR3 is TGTGCCAGTAGTACTCGGGGGAATGGCTACACCTTC.

V and J are TRBV6-6 and TRBJ2-7; the match to TRBD1 covers 8 bases. There are 14 residues in the CDR3. V lost 7 bases, J lost 4 bases, and 9 bases stayed unmatched. The germline V gene has CDR1 MNHNY and CDR2 SVGAGI (reference sequence). CDR3 amino acids: CASTWGDRGYEQYF. The CDR3 DNA reads as TGTGCCAGCACCTGGGGCGACAGGGGTTACGAGCAGTACTTC.

The chain recombines TRBV5-1 with TRBJ2-1, with D maybe TRBD2 (7 bases). CDR1 SGHRS and CDR2 YFSETQ come from the germline V gene. This CDR3 has 15 residues. The V end was cut by 5 bases, the J end by 0 bases, with 12 bases between. CDR3 sequence reads: CASRGGAVSYNEQFF. CDR3 nucleotide sequence: TGCGCCAGCAGGGGGGGGGCGGTCTCCTACAATGAGCAGTTCTTC.

The rearrangement links TRBV28 to TRBJ1-2; the D is unclear. Germline assignment: CDR1 MDHEN and CDR2 SYDVKM. The CDR3 loop spans 10 amino acids. DNA of the CDR3: TGTGGGACTCTTAACTATGGCTACACCTTC. It yields the protein CGTLNYGYTF.

This clone was counted a few times. J is TRBJ2-7 and V is TRBV7-2; 7 nucleotides line up with TRBD1. The CDR3 totals 11 residues. Germline V gene sequence: CDR1 SGHTA, CDR2 FQGNSA. V trimming: 6 bases; J trimming: 6 bases; junction bases outside the gene matches: 2. The CDR3 DNA reads as TGTGCCAGCAGGACAGGGATCGAGCAGTACTTC. Translation: CASRTGIEQYF. The variable domain in full, completed from reference TRBV7-2 and TRBJ2-7, reads GAGVSQSPSNKVTEKGKDVELRCDPISGHTALYWYRQSLGQGLEFLIYFQGNSAPDKSGLPSDRFSAERTGGSVSTLTIQRTQQEDSAVYLCASRTGIEQYFGPGTRLTVT.

The V gene is TRBV11-3, the J gene TRBJ2-1; TRBD2 matches 9 bases. This CDR3 has 13 amino acids. Trimming removed 4 bases from V and 13 bases from J; junction bases left unmatched: 8. The V gene's germline CDR1 is SGHNT and CDR2 YENEEA. This chain's CDR3 is CASSSISGSSQFF. CDR3 in DNA: TGTGCCAGCAGCTCGATTAGCGGGAGTAGTCAGTTCTTC. Based on the CDR3 plus reference TRBV11-3 and TRBJ2-1, the full variable domain is EAGVVQSPRYKIIEKKQPVAFWCNPISGHNTLYWYLQNLGQGPELLIRYENEEAVDDSQLPKDRFSAERLKGVDSTLKIQPAELGDSAVYLCASSSISGSSQFFGPGTRLTVL.

The chain carries TRBV7-9 and TRBJ1-3; tentative D call: TRBD1 (6 bases). The CDR3 loop spans 16 amino acids. Germline V gene sequence: CDR1 SEHNR, CDR2 FQNEAQ (reference sequence). The V end lost 4 bases, the J end lost 0 bases, and 13 bases lay between the germline ends. The CDR3 sequence is CASSSTGTTSGNTIYF. CDR3 coding DNA: TGTGCCAGCAGCTCGACAGGCACTACCTCTGGAAACACCATATATTTT.

The chain couples TRBV4-1 to TRBJ2-5; 13 bases line up with TRBD2. The CDR3 length is 18 residues. After removal of 2 bases from V and 6 bases from J, the junction contained 12 bases not matched to a gene. Germline CDR1 reads MGHRA; CDR2 reads YSYEKL. CDR3 residues: CASSQILQPGLAGKTQYF. CDR3 in DNA: TGCGCCAGCAGCCAAATACTACAACCGGGACTAGCGGGGAAGACCCAGTACTTC.